Listed below are T cell receptor beta chains from one sample, sequenced in a study of cytomegalovirus exposure and HLA in healthy donors. The data were produced by immunoSEQ multiplex PCR, yet TCRdb's version contains in-frame clones alone and is incomplete. There are about 160,000 clones in the sample; 77% occur only once, and around 3.4% lies in the top ten. The sample taken for sequencing was PBMCs. Source of these receptors: a young man in good health and CMV-seropositive. The CDR3 runs from the conserved cysteine through the conserved F or W. The D gene is left open where the match is weak. For some rows the clone size is stated as once, few or many, or as a class when expanded; others skip it.

clone_size,j_call,v_call,d_call,cdr3_nt,cdr3_aa
NA,TRBJ1-6,TRBV6-5,TRBD1,TGTGCCAGCAGTAACGACAGGGGTTACTCACCCCTCCACTTT,CASSNDRGYSPLHF
many,TRBJ1-5,TRBV6-4,TRBD1,TGTGCCAGCAGTCCGGGACAGGGCGTTCAGCCCCAGCATTTT,CASSPGQGVQPQHF
NA,TRBJ2-2,TRBV7-9,TRBD1,TGTGCCAGCACCCCCTTACGGGGACAGGGGTACACCGGGGAGCTGTTTTTT,CASTPLRGQGYTGELFF
NA,TRBJ2-1,TRBV5-1,TRBD1,TGCGCCAGCAGCTTCGCAGGGGGCGGTTTCAATGAGCAGTTCTTC,CASSFAGGGFNEQFF
NA,TRBJ2-3,TRBV9,NA,TGTGCCAGCAGCGTAGCCCCCCTGAGCGATACGCAGTATTTT,CASSVAPLSDTQYF
NA,TRBJ2-1,TRBV2,NA,TGTGCCCCCCCAGGGGCTTCAAACAATGAGCAGTTCTTC,CAPPGASNNEQFF
NA,TRBJ2-5,TRBV29-1,TRBD2,TGCAGCGTTGAAAATCCGATTAGCGGGGAGGAAGAGACCCAGTACTTC,CSVENPISGEEETQYF
NA,TRBJ2-1,TRBV5-1,NA,TGCGCCAGCAGCTTGGCCAGCAATGAGCAGTTCTTC,CASSLASNEQFF
NA,TRBJ2-6,TRBV19,NA,TGTGCCAGTAGTAAGGGGGTCGGGGCCAACGTCCTGACTTTC,CASSKGVGANVLTF
few,TRBJ2-5,TRBV27,NA,TGTGCCAGCAGTTTTATTGGGGAGGGGGCCCAGTACTTC,CASSFIGEGAQYF
NA,TRBJ1-2,TRBV18,TRBD1,TGTGCCAGCTCACCCGCAGGGGGTCCTACAGATTATGGCTACACCTTC,CASSPAGGPTDYGYTF
NA,TRBJ1-4,TRBV13,NA,TGTGCCAGCAGCAGCAAGAACAGATCGGCTAATGAAAAACTGTTTTTT,CASSSKNRSANEKLFF
NA,TRBJ1-6,TRBV5-1,TRBD1,TGCGCCAGCAGCTTGGGGACAGGAAATTCACCCCTCCACTTT,CASSLGTGNSPLHF
few,TRBJ2-5,TRBV4-3,TRBD1,TGCGCCAGCAGCCAAGATTATGTACAGGGGAGAGAGACCCAGTACTTC,CASSQDYVQGRETQYF
NA,TRBJ2-3,TRBV5-4,NA,TGTGCCAGCAGCCCTAACACAGATACGCAGTATTTT,CASSPNTDTQYF
NA,TRBJ2-6,TRBV5-1,TRBD1,TGCGCCAGCAGCTTTGGACAGGGAGCAACTGGGGCCAACGTCCTGACTTTC,CASSFGQGATGANVLTF
once,TRBJ1-6,TRBV28,NA,TGTGCCACTGAGGGCAACCGGAACTATAATTCACCCCTCCACTTT,CATEGNRNYNSPLHF
NA,TRBJ2-7,TRBV5-4,NA,TGTGCCAGCCCTACCCTTAAACGGGGTTGGTCCGAGCAGTACTTC,CASPTLKRGWSEQYF
NA,TRBJ2-3,TRBV11-2,TRBD2,TGTGCCAGCAGCTTATTCCCGGGACTAGTGACAGATACGCAGTATTTT,CASSLFPGLVTDTQYF
NA,TRBJ2-5,TRBV5-1,TRBD2,TGCGCCAGCAGCTTTTTAGCGGGGGACCAAGAGACCCAGTACTTC,CASSFLAGDQETQYF
NA,TRBJ2-5,TRBV7-2,NA,TGTGCCAGCACCTCTAGTGGGACCCAGTACTTC,CASTSSGTQYF
few,TRBJ2-3,TRBV29-1,TRBD2,TGCAGCGTTCAGCTCGCGGGGGGGGACACAGATACGCAGTATTTT,CSVQLAGGDTDTQYF
few,TRBJ2-1,TRBV27,NA,TGTGCCAGCAGTTTATTCCGGGGGAGCTCCTACAATGAGCAGTTCTTC,CASSLFRGSSYNEQFF
NA,TRBJ2-5,TRBV7-9,NA,TGTGCCAGCAGCCGCGACAGCCAAGAGACCCAGTACTTC,CASSRDSQETQYF
NA,TRBJ2-1,TRBV6-1,NA,TGTGCCAGCAGTGAAGAGCGGAGCCCTCTTTACAATGAGCAGTTCTTC,CASSEERSPLYNEQFF
NA,TRBJ1-3,TRBV15,NA,TGTGCCACCAGATTGGACAACTCTGGAAACACCATATATTTT,CATRLDNSGNTIYF
once,TRBJ2-3,TRBV28,NA,TGTGCCAGCAGTTTGGAGGGGACAGCTTCCACAGATACGCAGTATTTT,CASSLEGTASTDTQYF
NA,TRBJ1-5,TRBV5-6,NA,TGTGCCAGCAGCTCTCTACGGGTTGGCAATCAGCCCCAGCATTTT,CASSSLRVGNQPQHF
NA,TRBJ2-3,TRBV19,TRBD1,TGTGCCAGTAGTATAGGGGCCAGGGGGCCAGATACGCAGTATTTT,CASSIGARGPDTQYF
NA,TRBJ1-4,TRBV5-1,NA,TGCGCCAGCAGCTTGGCTGCAACTAATGAAAAACTGTTTTTT,CASSLAATNEKLFF
few,TRBJ1-4,TRBV6-1,NA,TGTGCCAGCCTTAGTGTTTCCCTGAGAAAACTGTTTTTT,CASLSVSLRKLFF
NA,TRBJ2-1,TRBV6-1,NA,TGTGCCAGCAGTGTACAGAACAATGAGCAGTTCTTC,CASSVQNNEQFF
NA,TRBJ2-5,TRBV25-1,TRBD1,TGTGCCAGCAGTGACCCCAGTACAGGGGGGGAGACCCAGTACTTC,CASSDPSTGGETQYF
NA,TRBJ1-4,TRBV29-1,NA,TGCAGCGTTGCGGGTTTTGATGAAAAACTGTTTTTT,CSVAGFDEKLFF
NA,TRBJ2-1,TRBV29-1,TRBD2,TGCAGCTCGGGACTAGCGGCTAATGAGCAGTTCTTC,CSSGLAANEQFF
NA,TRBJ2-4,TRBV28,NA,TGTGCCAGCAGTTTTCTGGGGAGAGGCAAAAACATTCAGTACTTC,CASSFLGRGKNIQYF
NA,TRBJ1-3,TRBV2,NA,TGTGCCAGCAGTGAATGGGCCTCAGGATCTGGAAACACCATATATTTT,CASSEWASGSGNTIYF
NA,TRBJ2-7,TRBV7-2,NA,TGTGCCAGCAGCTCCCCCCCCGGTTACGAGCAGTACTTC,CASSSPPGYEQYF
NA,TRBJ2-7,TRBV6-5,TRBD1,TGTGCCAGCAGTATTGGGACAGGTCGAACCTACGAGCAGTACTTC,CASSIGTGRTYEQYF
NA,TRBJ1-6,TRBV6-1,TRBD1,TGTGCCAGCAGTGAAGGGGGGGACAGGCTCCATTCACCCCTCCACTTT,CASSEGGDRLHSPLHF
NA,TRBJ1-6,TRBV19,TRBD1,TGTGCCAGTAGTATCGGGAGCAGGGGGTATTCACCCCTCCACTTT,CASSIGSRGYSPLHF
NA,TRBJ2-7,TRBV5-5,NA,TGTGCCAGCAGCCACCAGGACTCCCTCTCCTACGAGCAGTACTTC,CASSHQDSLSYEQYF
NA,TRBJ1-1,TRBV4-3,NA,TGCGCCAGCAGCCAAGAAAGGACAGCCTCGAACACTGAAGCTTTCTTT,CASSQERTASNTEAFF
once,TRBJ1-2,TRBV30,NA,TGTGCCTGGGCGGGTGGCCCGATTGGTGGCTACACCTTC,CAWAGGPIGGYTF
NA,TRBJ2-1,TRBV5-1,TRBD1,TGCGCCAGCAGCTCCCCGGGACAGTTAAGCTCCTACAATGAGCAGTTCTTC,CASSSPGQLSSYNEQFF
NA,TRBJ1-4,TRBV9,TRBD1,TGTGCCAGCAGCGCCGTCGACAGGGATTATGAAAAACTGTTTTTT,CASSAVDRDYEKLFF
NA,TRBJ2-7,TRBV7-9,TRBD2,TGTGCCAGCAGCTTGGGACTAGCGGGTTCCTACGAGCAGTACTTC,CASSLGLAGSYEQYF
NA,TRBJ1-3,TRBV4-1,NA,TGCGCCAGCAGCCAGCCTACGGGAGCTGGAAACACCATATATTTT,CASSQPTGAGNTIYF
few,TRBJ2-1,TRBV5-1,NA,TGCGCCAGCAGCTTGGTGGCCCACGAGCAGTTCTTC,CASSLVAHEQFF
NA,TRBJ2-2,TRBV4-1,NA,TGCGCCAGCAGCCAAGCGGTTCAGAACACCGGGGAGCTGTTTTTT,CASSQAVQNTGELFF
NA,TRBJ2-5,TRBV5-1,TRBD1,TGCGCCAGCAGCTTGGAAGGGGGCGGAGAGACCCAGTACTTC,CASSLEGGGETQYF
NA,TRBJ1-2,TRBV6-5,TRBD1,TGTGCCAGCAGGCGGGACAGGGGTAACTATGGCTACACCTTC,CASRRDRGNYGYTF
NA,TRBJ1-5,TRBV7-2,NA,TGTGCCAGCAGCTTAGTCGAGGGGGTAAGCAATCAGCCCCAGCATTTT,CASSLVEGVSNQPQHF
NA,TRBJ1-1,TRBV19,NA,TGTGCCACCATGAAGACAGTGACCGAAGCTTTCTTT,CATMKTVTEAFF
NA,TRBJ2-1,TRBV6-4,TRBD2,TGTGCCAGCAGTGACTCCGGGCGGGGGGCCTTTAACGATGAGCAGTTCTTC,CASSDSGRGAFNDEQFF